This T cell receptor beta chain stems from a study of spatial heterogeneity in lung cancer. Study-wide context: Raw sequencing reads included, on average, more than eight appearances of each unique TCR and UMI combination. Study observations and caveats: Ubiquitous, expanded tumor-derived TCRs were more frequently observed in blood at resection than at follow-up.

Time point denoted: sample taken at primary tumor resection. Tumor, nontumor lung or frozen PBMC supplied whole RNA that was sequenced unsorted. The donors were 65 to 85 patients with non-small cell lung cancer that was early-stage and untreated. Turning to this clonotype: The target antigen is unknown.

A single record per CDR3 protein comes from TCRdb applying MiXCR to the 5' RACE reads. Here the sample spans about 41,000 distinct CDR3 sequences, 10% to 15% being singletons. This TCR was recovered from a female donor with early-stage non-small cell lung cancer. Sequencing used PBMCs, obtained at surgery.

DNA of the CDR3: TGTGCCAGCAGGCAAGGGTATGGCTACACCTTC. This codes for CASRQGYGYTF. J is TRBJ1-2 and V is TRBV7-2; D ambiguous. Germline V gene data show CDR1 as SGHTA and CDR2 as FQGNSA. This CDR3 is 11 amino acids long. The V end was cut by 6 bases, the J end by 5 bases, with 7 bases between.